This TCR beta chain was retrieved from a study of immune characterization of retroperitoneal liposarcoma. Via MiXCR, TCRdb re-called the PCR reads, giving one row per CDR3 protein. The sample holds thousands of distinct CDR3 sequences; more than 40% are singletons and the top ten take around 45%. CDR1 MNHEY and CDR2 SMNVEV come from the germline V gene (reference sequence). The CDR3 extends over 17 amino acids. By share of the sample, this clonotype is medium-sized. The sequence was collected from a male donor with retroperitoneal liposarcoma. Sample: tumor tissue. The V gene is TRBV27, the J gene TRBJ2-1; 8 positions match TRBD1. The J call is uncertain, as TRBJ2-7 better fits the DNA end. The CDR3, as DNA: TGTGCCAGCAGTTTTCAGGCAGGGACAGGAATTTCCTACGAGCAGTACTTC. Encoded protein: CASSFQAGTGISYEQYF.